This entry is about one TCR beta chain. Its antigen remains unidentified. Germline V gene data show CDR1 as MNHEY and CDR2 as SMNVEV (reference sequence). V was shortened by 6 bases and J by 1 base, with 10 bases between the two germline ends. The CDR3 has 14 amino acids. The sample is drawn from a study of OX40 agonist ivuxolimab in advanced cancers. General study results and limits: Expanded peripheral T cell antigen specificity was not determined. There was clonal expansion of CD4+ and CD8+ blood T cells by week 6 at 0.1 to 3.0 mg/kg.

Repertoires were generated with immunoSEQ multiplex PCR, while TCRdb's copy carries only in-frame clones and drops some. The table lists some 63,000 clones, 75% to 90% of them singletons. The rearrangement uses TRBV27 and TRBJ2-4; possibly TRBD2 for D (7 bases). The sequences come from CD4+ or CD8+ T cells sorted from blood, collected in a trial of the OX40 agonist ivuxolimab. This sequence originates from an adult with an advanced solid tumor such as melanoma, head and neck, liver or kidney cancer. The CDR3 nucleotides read TGTGCCAGCAGAAGGGGGGGCGCCAAAAACATTCAGTACTTC. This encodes CASRRGGAKNIQYF.